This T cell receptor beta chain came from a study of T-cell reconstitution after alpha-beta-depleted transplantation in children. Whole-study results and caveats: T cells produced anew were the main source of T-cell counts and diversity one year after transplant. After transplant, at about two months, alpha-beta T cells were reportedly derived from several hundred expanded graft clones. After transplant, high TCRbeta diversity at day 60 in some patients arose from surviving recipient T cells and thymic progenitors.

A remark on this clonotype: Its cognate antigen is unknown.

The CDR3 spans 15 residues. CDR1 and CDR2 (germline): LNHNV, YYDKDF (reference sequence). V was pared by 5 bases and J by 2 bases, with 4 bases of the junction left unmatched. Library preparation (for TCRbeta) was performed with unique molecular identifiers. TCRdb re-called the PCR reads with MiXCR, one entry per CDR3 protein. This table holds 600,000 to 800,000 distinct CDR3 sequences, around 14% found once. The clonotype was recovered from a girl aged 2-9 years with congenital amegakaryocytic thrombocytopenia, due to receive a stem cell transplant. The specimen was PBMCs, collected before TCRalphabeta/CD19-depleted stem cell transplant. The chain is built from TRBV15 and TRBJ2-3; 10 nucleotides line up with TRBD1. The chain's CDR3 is CATSSGTGATDTQYF. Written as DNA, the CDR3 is TGTGCCACCAGCTCCGGGACAGGGGCCACAGATACGCAGTATTTT.